These 5 T cell receptor beta chains originate from one sample sequenced in a study of early T cells in non-severe SARS-CoV-2 infection. TCRdb independently ran MiXCR on the 5' RACE reads; one entry per CDR3 protein. Of roughly 81,000 distinct CDR3 sequences in the sample, 9.5% to 13% are singletons; the top ten hold around 2.4%. Input material: whole blood. These receptor sequences come from an adult who was a healthcare worker with PCR-confirmed SARS-CoV-2 infection or an uninfected control (not recorded which).

The gene calls are TRBV11-2 and TRBJ2-4; D remains unclear. Looked up from germline, CDR1 is SGHAT and CDR2 is FQNNGV. The CDR3 has 15 residues. Trimming took 4 bases from V and 1 from J, leaving 11 bases between them. Here the CDR3 DNA reads TGTGCCAGCAGCTCCGGCCTGAGGGCCAAAAACATTCAGTACTTC. As protein: CASSSGLRAKNIQYF.

The chain carries TRBV7-8 and TRBJ2-1; 11 bases are a match to TRBD2. Germline lookup yields CDR1 SGHVS and CDR2 FQNEAQ. V lost 6 bases, J lost 2 bases, and 3 bases stayed unmatched. The CDR3 sequence is 15 residues long. CDR3 DNA sequence: TGTGCCAGCAGTACTAGCGGGGGAACCTACAATGAGCAGTTCTTC. Encoded protein: CASSTSGGTYNEQFF.

This clonotype was found many times. The CDR3 here is CASSLAGPPYEQYF. DNA of the CDR3: TGTGCCAGCAGCTTAGCGGGGCCGCCTTACGAGCAGTACTTC. The chain combines TRBV7-9 with TRBJ2-7, with D possibly TRBD1 on 5 matching bases. Per the germline V gene, CDR1 is SEHNR and CDR2 is FQNEAQ (reference sequence). Deletions cut 0 bases from V and 4 bases from J, with 10 bases between. The CDR3 has 14 residues.

This clonotype was seen only a few times. The chain links TRBV29-1 to TRBJ1-1; 7 bases are shared with TRBD1. Looked up from germline, CDR1 is SQVTM and CDR2 is ANQGSEA. V lost 7 bases to trimming and J lost 2 bases; unmatched junction nucleotides: 7. This CDR3 contains 13 residues. In nucleotides, the CDR3 is TGCAGCGCCGCGGGACAGATAAACACTGAAGCTTTCTTT. Amino acids: CSAAGQINTEAFF.

This rearrangement joins TRBV6-2 or TRBV6-3 to TRBJ2-1, with TRBD2 matching over 9 bases. This CDR3 is built from 17 residues. The germline V gene encodes CDR1 MNHEY and CDR2 SVGEGT. V gave up 0 bases and J gave up 4 bases; unmatched junction bases: 7. The CDR3 is CASSYSDLRGGYNEQFF. The CDR3 region has the DNA TGTGCCAGCAGTTACTCGGATTTGCGGGGGGGATACAATGAGCAGTTCTTC.